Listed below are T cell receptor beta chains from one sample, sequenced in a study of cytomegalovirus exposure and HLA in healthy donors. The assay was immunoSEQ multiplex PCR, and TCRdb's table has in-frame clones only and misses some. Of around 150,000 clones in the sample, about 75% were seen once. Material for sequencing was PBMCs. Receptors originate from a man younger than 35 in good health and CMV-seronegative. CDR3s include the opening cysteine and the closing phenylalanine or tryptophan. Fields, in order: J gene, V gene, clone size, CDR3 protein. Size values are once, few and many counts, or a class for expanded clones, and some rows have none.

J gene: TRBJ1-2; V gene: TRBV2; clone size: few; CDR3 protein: CASSLGEAGGGYTF
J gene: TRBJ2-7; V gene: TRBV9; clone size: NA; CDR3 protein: CASSGDRGPENEQYF
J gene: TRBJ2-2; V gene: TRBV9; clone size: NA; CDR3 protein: CASSVSGRNTGELFF
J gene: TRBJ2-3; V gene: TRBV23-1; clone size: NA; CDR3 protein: CASSQSRLAGGPDTQYF
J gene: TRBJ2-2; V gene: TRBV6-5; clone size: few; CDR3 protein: CASSPPSGAGELFF
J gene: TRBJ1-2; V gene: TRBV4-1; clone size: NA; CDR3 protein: CASSHLDRGYGYTF
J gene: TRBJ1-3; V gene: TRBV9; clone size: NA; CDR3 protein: CASSATGTGNTIYF
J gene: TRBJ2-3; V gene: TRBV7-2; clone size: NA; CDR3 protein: CASSLEGVRADTQYF
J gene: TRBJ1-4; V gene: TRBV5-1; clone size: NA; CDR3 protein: CASSLLQNNEKLFF
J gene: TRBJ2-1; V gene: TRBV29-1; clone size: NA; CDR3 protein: CSADGSWDSRGNEQFF
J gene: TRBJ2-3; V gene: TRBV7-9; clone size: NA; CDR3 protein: CASGEIASSTDTQYF
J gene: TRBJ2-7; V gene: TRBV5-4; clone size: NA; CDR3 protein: CASSLAGTLQYEQYF
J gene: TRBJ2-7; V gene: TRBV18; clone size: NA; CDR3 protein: CASSPTGQDNYEQYF